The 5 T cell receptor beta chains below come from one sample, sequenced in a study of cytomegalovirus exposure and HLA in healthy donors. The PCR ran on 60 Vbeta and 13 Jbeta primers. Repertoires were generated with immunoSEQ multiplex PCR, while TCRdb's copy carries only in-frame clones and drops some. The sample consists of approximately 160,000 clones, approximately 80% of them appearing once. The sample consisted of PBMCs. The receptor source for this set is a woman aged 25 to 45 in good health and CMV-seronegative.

CDR3 in DNA: TGTGCCAGCAGTTTCAGGCAGGGGTGGAATAAGAACACTGAAGCTTTCTTT. It yields the protein CASSFRQGWNKNTEAFF. V usage is TRBV27 and J usage is TRBJ1-1; perhaps TRBD1 as D (6 bases). CDR1 is MNHEY and CDR2 is SMNVEV in the germline V gene (reference sequence). The CDR3 contains 17 residues. V lost 3 bases and J 1 base, leaving 18 bases between the germline ends.

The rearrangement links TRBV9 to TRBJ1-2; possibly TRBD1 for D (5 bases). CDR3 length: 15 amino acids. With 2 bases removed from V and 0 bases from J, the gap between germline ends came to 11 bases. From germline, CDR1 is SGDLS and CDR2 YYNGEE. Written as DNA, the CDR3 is TGTGCCAGCAGCGTGTCCGGGACTACTAACTATGGCTACACCTTC. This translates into CASSVSGTTNYGYTF.

The CDR3 loop is CATKVAGDYNEQFF. As DNA, the CDR3 is TGCGCCACTAAAGTAGCGGGAGATTACAATGAGCAGTTCTTC. This chain links TRBV5-1 with TRBJ2-1; 9 bases are shared with TRBD2. The J segment lost 4 bases and the V segment lost 9 bases, leaving 8 bases of the junction unmatched. The CDR3 runs 14 residues. Germline assignment: CDR1 SGHRS and CDR2 YFSETQ.

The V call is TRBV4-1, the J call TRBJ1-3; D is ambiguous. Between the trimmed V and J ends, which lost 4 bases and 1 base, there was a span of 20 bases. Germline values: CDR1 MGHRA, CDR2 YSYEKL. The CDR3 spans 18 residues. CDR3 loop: CASSLSPRAVRSGNTIYF. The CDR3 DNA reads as TGCGCCAGCAGCCTCTCCCCCCGTGCTGTGAGGTCTGGAAACACCATATATTTT.

CDR3 sequence: CASSFRDREIGNTIYF. DNA of the CDR3: TGTGCCAGCAGTTTCCGGGACAGGGAAATTGGAAACACCATATATTTT. This chain links TRBV27 with TRBJ1-3; 9 nucleotides line up with TRBD1. This CDR3 is 16 amino acids long. Trimming cost V 3 bases and J 3 bases; bases outside gene matches: 6. From germline, CDR1 is MNHEY and CDR2 SMNVEV (reference sequence).